These T cell receptor beta chains were read from a single sample in a study of blood T cell repertoires in COVID-19. Profiled with immunoSEQ multiplex PCR; TCRdb holds only in-frame clones, not every one. The table lists about 110,000 clones, roughly 70% of them singletons. The source material was peripheral blood. The source is a woman aged 40 to 50 with acute or convalescent COVID-19. Each CDR3 is given with its conserved first and last residue. A D gene is named only where the DNA matches it firmly. Rows give clone size only sometimes, using once, few, many, or a class for an expanded clone.

>TRBV5-4|many|.|TRBJ1-3
TGTGCCAGCACCCCCGACAGCTCTGGAAACACCATATATTTT
CASTPDSSGNTIYF
>TRBV20-1|.|TRBD2|TRBJ2-1
TGCAGTGCCCCCTTTACTAGCGTTCCGTTCTTC
CSAPFTSVPFF
>TRBV2|.|.|TRBJ2-1
TGTGCCAGCAGTACCCTAGATGAGCAGTTCTTC
CASSTLDEQFF
>TRBV24-1|.|TRBD2|TRBJ2-1
TGTGCCACCAGTGATCCCTCTAGCGGGGGACACAATGAGCAGTTCTTC
CATSDPSSGGHNEQFF
>TRBV6-5|.|.|TRBJ1-2
TGTGCCAGCAGTAGACACCAAACTAACTATGGCTACACCTTC
CASSRHQTNYGYTF
>TRBV10-3|.|.|TRBJ1-6
TGTGCCATCAGTGAGTGGCAGGGGCGGAATTCACCCCTCCACTTT
CAISEWQGRNSPLHF
>TRBV11-2|.|TRBD1|TRBJ2-2
TGTGCCAGCAGCCCCCTGGCAGGGGGCGGTCACGGGGAGCTGTTTTTT
CASSPLAGGGHGELFF
>TRBV20-1|.|TRBD1|TRBJ2-3
TGCAGTGCTAGTATGGCAGGGGGTACAGATACGCAGTATTTT
CSASMAGGTDTQYF
>TRBV5-4|.|TRBD2|TRBJ2-1
TGTGCCAGCAGCCGTGGGGGACTAGCGGATTCCTACAATGAGCAGTTCTTC
CASSRGGLADSYNEQFF
>TRBV20-1|.|TRBD2|TRBJ2-5
TGCAGTGCTAGTGGCCTAGCGGAGGTGACATCAGAGACCCAGTACTTC
CSASGLAEVTSETQYF
>TRBV29-1|once|.|TRBJ2-5
TGCAGCGCTTTTCAGGGTGGGGAGACCCAGTACTTC
CSAFQGGETQYF
>TRBV6-5|.|.|TRBJ1-1
TGTGCCAGCAGTTACTCTGGACAGCGGACTGAAGCTTTCTTT
CASSYSGQRTEAFF
>TRBV28|.|TRBD1|TRBJ2-2
TGTGCCAGCACGGGACAGGGTGACACCGGGGAGCTGTTTTTT
CASTGQGDTGELFF
>TRBV28|once|TRBD1|TRBJ2-1
TGTGCCAGCAGCTGGGACAGTAGCTCCTACAATGAGCAGTTCTTC
CASSWDSSSYNEQFF
>TRBV4-1|.|.|TRBJ1-6
TGCGCCAGCAGCCAAGAACCGGCGGGAAATTCACCCCTCCACTTT
CASSQEPAGNSPLHF